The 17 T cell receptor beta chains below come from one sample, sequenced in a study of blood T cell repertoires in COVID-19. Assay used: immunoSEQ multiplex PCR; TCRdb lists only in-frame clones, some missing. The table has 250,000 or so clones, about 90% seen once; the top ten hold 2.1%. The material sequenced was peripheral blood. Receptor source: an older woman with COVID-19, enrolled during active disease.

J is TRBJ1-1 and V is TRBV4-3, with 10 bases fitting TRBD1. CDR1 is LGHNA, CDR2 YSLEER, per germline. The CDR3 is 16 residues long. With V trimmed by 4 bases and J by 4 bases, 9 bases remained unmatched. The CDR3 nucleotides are TGCGCCAGCAGCCCCGGGACAGGGGAGGGGGGCACTGAAGCTTTCTTT. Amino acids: CASSPGTGEGGTEAFF.

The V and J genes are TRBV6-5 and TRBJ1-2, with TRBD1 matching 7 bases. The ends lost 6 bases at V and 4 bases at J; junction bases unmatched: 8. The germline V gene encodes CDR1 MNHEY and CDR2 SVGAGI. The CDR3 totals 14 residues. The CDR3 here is CASSRTGDAYGYTF. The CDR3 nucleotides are TGTGCCAGCAGCCGAACAGGGGACGCCTATGGCTACACCTTC.

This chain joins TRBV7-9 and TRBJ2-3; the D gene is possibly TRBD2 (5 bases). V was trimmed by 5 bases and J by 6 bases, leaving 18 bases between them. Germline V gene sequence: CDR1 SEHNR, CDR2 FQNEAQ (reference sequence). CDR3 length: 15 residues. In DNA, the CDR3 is TGTGCCAGCAGCGCCGACATAAGCGGAATTGATACGCAGTATTTT. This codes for CASSADISGIDTQYF.

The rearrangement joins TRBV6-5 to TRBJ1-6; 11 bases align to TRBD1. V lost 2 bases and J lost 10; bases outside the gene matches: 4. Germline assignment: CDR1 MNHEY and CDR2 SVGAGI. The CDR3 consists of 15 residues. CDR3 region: CASSYMDRGRSPLHF. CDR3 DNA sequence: TGTGCCAGCAGTTACATGGACAGGGGGCGATCACCCCTCCACTTT.

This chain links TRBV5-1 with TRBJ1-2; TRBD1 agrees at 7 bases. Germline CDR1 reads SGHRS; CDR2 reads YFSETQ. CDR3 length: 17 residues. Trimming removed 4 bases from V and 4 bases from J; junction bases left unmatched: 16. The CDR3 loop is CASSPNRDSVIGYGYTF. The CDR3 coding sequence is TGCGCCAGCAGCCCAAACCGGGACAGTGTCATAGGCTATGGCTACACCTTC.

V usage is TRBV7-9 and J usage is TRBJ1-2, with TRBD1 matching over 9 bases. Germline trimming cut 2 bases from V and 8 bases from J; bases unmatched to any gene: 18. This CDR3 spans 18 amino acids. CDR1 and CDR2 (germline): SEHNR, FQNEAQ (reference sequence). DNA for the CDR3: TGTGCCAGCAGCTTATATTCGGGACAGGGCGCTAGTTTTTACGGCTACACCTTC. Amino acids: CASSLYSGQGASFYGYTF.

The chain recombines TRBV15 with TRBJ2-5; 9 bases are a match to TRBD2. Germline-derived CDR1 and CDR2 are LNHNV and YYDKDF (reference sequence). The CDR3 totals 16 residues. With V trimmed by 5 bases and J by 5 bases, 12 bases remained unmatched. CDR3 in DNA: TGTGCCACCAGCGGATTAGCGGGGGCGTCCTATGAGACCCAGTACTTC. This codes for CATSGLAGASYETQYF.

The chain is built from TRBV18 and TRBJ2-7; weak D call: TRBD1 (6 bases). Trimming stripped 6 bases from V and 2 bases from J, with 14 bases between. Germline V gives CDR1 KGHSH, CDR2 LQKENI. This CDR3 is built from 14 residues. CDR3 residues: CASSKDRSTYEQYF. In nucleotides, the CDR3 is TGTGCCAGCTCGAAGGACAGATCTACCTACGAGCAGTACTTC.

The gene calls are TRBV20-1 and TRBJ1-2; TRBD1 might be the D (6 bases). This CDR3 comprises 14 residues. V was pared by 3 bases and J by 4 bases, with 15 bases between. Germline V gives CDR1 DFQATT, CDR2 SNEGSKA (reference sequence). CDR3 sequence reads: CSASYTGSGYGYTF. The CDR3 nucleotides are TGCAGTGCTAGTTATACAGGGTCGGGCTATGGCTACACCTTC.

CDR3 nucleotides: TGTGCCAGCAGCTTCAGACAGGGAAATGGCTACACCTTC. It yields the protein CASSFRQGNGYTF. The chain recombines TRBV7-2 with TRBJ1-2; 7 bases map to TRBD1. CDR1 is SGHTA, CDR2 FQGNSA, per germline. The CDR3 totals 13 residues. V was clipped by 3 bases and J by 6 bases; unmatched bases: 4. Full variable domain (remainder filled in from reference TRBV7-2 and TRBJ1-2): GAGVSQSPSNKVTEKGKDVELRCDPISGHTALYWYRQSLGQGLEFLIYFQGNSAPDKSGLPSDRFSAERTGGSVSTLTIQRTQQEDSAVYLCASSFRQGNGYTFGSGTRLTVV.

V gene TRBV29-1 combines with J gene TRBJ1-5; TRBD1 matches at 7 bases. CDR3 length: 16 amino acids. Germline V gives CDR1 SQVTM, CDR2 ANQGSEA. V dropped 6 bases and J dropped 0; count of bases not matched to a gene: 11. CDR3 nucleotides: TGCAGCGTCATCCGTCAGGGACAGTCTAGCAATCAGCCCCAGCATTTT. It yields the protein CSVIRQGQSSNQPQHF.

The CDR3 DNA is TGTGCCAGCAGCTCAAATCCCGGGGGGGCCTCATATTTT. It encodes CASSSNPGGASYF. The V gene is TRBV7-2, the J gene TRBJ2-3; 8 positions match TRBD2. This CDR3 is 13 amino acids long. The V gene end was trimmed by 4 bases and the J gene end by 15 bases; junction bases not matched to a gene: 12. CDR1 is SGHTA, CDR2 FQGNSA, per germline.

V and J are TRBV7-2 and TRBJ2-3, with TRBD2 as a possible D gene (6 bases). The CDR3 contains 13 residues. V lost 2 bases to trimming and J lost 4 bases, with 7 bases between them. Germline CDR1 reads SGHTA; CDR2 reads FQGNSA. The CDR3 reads CASSLWGADTQYF. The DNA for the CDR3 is TGTGCCAGCAGCTTATGGGGGGCAGATACGCAGTATTTT. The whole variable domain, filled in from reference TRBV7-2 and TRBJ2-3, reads GAGVSQSPSNKVTEKGKDVELRCDPISGHTALYWYRQSLGQGLEFLIYFQGNSAPDKSGLPSDRFSAERTGGSVSTLTIQRTQQEDSAVYLCASSLWGADTQYFGPGTRLTVL.

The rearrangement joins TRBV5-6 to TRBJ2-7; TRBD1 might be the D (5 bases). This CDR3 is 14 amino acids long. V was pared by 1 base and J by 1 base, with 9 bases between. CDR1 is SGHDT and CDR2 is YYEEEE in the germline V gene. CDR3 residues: CASSLKGVSYEQYF. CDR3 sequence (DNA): TGTGCCAGCAGCTTGAAAGGGGTTTCCTACGAGCAGTACTTC.

This chain's CDR3 is CASSSWPGGGDTEAFF. CDR3 bases: TGTGCCAGCAGCTCCTGGCCCGGGGGAGGGGACACTGAAGCTTTCTTT. The V gene is TRBV7-2, the J gene TRBJ1-1; maybe TRBD1 (5 bases). There are 16 residues in the CDR3. Trimming shortened V by 4 bases and J by 3 bases, and 18 bases separated the two germline ends. The V gene's germline CDR1 is SGHTA and CDR2 FQGNSA.

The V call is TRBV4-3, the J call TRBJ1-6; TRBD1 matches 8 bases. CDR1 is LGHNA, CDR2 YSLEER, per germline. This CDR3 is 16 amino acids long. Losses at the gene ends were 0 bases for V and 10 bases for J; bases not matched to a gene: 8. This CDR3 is CASSQDPGQVRSPLHF. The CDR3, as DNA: TGCGCCAGCAGCCAAGATCCGGGACAGGTCCGATCACCCCTCCACTTT.

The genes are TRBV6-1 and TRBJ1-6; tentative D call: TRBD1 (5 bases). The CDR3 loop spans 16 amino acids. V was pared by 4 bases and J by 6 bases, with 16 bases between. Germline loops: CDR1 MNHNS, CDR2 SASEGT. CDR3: CASSGRPLTVNSPLHF. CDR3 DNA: TGTGCCAGCAGTGGAAGACCCCTGACAGTTAATTCACCCCTCCACTTT.